What follows are 25 T cell receptor beta chains derived from one specimen sequenced in a study of blood T cell repertoires in COVID-19 (dated by TCRdb to the early 2020s). The library was obtained by the immunoSEQ multiplex PCR assay. Drawn from immuneACCESS, this table holds only the in-frame rearrangements with V and J called that TCRdb kept. Clones are partly lost; checked studies trace under half to an unresolved V gene and leave the rest unexplained. The sample data list almost 300,000 clones, and 85% to 90% of these were observed just once. The ten largest clones represent 1.3% of the sample. Sequences were obtained from peripheral blood. These TCRs come from a man between 65 and 79 years old with acute or convalescent COVID-19.

V is TRBV27 and J is TRBJ2-1; 8 bases fit TRBD2. V lost 6 bases, J lost 2 bases, and 3 bases stayed unmatched. This CDR3 is built from 14 residues. The germline CDR1 and CDR2 sequences are MNHEY and SMNVEV (reference sequence). The CDR3 nucleotides read TGTGCCAGCAGCCCCGGGGGGGCCTACAATGAGCAGTTCTTC. Encoded protein: CASSPGGAYNEQFF.

The table lists this clone with a count of one. As DNA, the CDR3 is TGTGCCAGCCGCGGACAGGAGACTAACTATGGCTACACCTTC. It codes for CASRGQETNYGYTF. This chain links TRBV28 with TRBJ1-2; 7 bases map to TRBD1. Germline V gene lookup returns CDR1 MDHEN and CDR2 SYDVKM. This CDR3 region has 14 residues. V shed 8 bases, J shed 0 bases, and the junction held 6 bases outside the gene matches.

The chain is built from TRBV7-9 and TRBJ2-2; D gene ambiguous. This CDR3 region has 13 residues. Germline CDR1 is SEHNR and CDR2 is FQNEAQ (reference sequence). V shed 8 bases and J shed 4 bases, with 11 bases lying between them. CDR3 protein: CASQNEPTGELFF. DNA of the CDR3: TGTGCCAGCCAGAATGAACCCACCGGGGAGCTGTTTTTT.

The chain is built from TRBV6-6 and TRBJ1-3; TRBD1 agrees at 8 bases. Germline V gives CDR1 MNHNY, CDR2 SVGAGI (reference sequence). CDR3 length: 15 amino acids. Unmatched junction bases numbered 6, after V lost 6 bases and J lost 2 bases. Written as DNA, the CDR3 is TGTGCCAGCAGAAATACAGGGGGTACTGGAAACACCATATATTTT. Amino acids: CASRNTGGTGNTIYF.

The chain has TRBV9 and TRBJ2-5; TRBD2 agrees at 8 bases. V lost 4 bases and J lost 4; bases outside the gene matches: 9. There are 15 residues in the CDR3. CDR1 and CDR2 from the germline V gene are SGDLS and YYNGEE. CDR3 DNA: TGTGCCAGCAGCCCCCCACCGGGAGGGCGAGAGACCCAGTACTTC. As protein: CASSPPPGGRETQYF.

J is TRBJ1-1 and V is TRBV5-5; the match to TRBD1 covers 7 bases. The CDR3 spans 14 residues. The junction had 6 bases not matched to a gene; V was cut back by 4 bases and J by 3 bases. CDR1 and CDR2 from the germline V gene are SGHKS and YYEKEE (reference sequence). The CDR3 region is CASSGGTDYTEAFF. The CDR3 DNA sequence: TGTGCCAGCAGCGGCGGGACAGACTACACTGAAGCTTTCTTT.

V is TRBV6-5 and J is TRBJ1-1; no reliable D call. CDR3 size: 12 residues. V was cut by 6 bases and J by 8 bases, with 13 bases left in between. The V gene's germline CDR1 is MNHEY and CDR2 SVGAGI. For the CDR3, the DNA is TGTGCCAGCAGCCCCGTAACACGAGAAGCTTTCTTT. Amino acids: CASSPVTREAFF.

The CDR3: CASSPSGGAYNEQFF. CDR3 bases: TGTGCCAGCAGCCCGAGCGGGGGGGCCTACAATGAGCAGTTCTTC. The chain employs TRBV7-9 and TRBJ2-1; 10 bases line up with TRBD2. V trimming: 5 bases; J trimming: 2 bases; junction bases outside the gene matches: 3. The germline gives CDR1 SEHNR, CDR2 FQNEAQ (reference sequence). CDR3 length: 15 residues.

This clone was seen only a few times. The chain is built from TRBV9 and TRBJ2-2; tentatively, D is TRBD1 (5 bases). Germline V gene data show CDR1 as SGDLS and CDR2 as YYNGEE. This CDR3 region has 13 residues. With 3 bases removed from V and 6 bases from J, the gap between germline ends came to 9 bases. The CDR3 coding sequence is TGTGCCAGCAGCGAGCAGGGTGCCGGGGAGCTGTTTTTT. This translates into CASSEQGAGELFF. The variable domain in full, completed from reference TRBV9 and TRBJ2-2, reads DSGVTQTPKHLITATGQRVTLRCSPRSGDLSVYWYQQSLDQGLQFLIQYYNGEERAKGNILERFSAQQFPDLHSELNLSSLELGDSALYFCASSEQGAGELFFGEGSRLTVL.

The chain joins TRBV9 to TRBJ2-6; no definite D call. Germline V gene data show CDR1 as SGDLS and CDR2 as YYNGEE. There are 16 residues in the CDR3. Trimming pared 3 bases from V and 0 bases from J, leaving 10 bases between. The CDR3: CASSGRLSSGANVLTF. The DNA for the CDR3 is TGTGCCAGCAGCGGCCGACTGAGCTCTGGGGCCAACGTCCTGACTTTC.

The rearrangement joins TRBV19 to TRBJ1-1, with 7 bases fitting TRBD1. The CDR3 extends over 13 amino acids. Unmatched junction bases numbered 5, after V lost 5 bases and J lost 5 bases. Germline assignment: CDR1 LNHDA and CDR2 SQIVND (reference sequence). This CDR3 reads CASSPQQGTEAFF. The CDR3 DNA is TGTGCCAGTAGTCCTCAACAGGGGACTGAAGCTTTCTTT.

The chain uses TRBV5-1 and TRBJ2-5; 8 nucleotides match TRBD1. CDR3 length: 14 amino acids. The germline CDR1 and CDR2 sequences are SGHRS and YFSETQ. V lost 0 bases to trimming and J lost 5 bases; unmatched junction nucleotides: 3. DNA for the CDR3: TGCGCCAGCAGCTTGGCCGGACAGGGCGAGACCCAGTACTTC. Protein sequence: CASSLAGQGETQYF.

This chain connects TRBV10-1 to TRBJ2-1; 7 bases fit TRBD2. Losses at the gene ends were 2 bases for V and 7 bases for J; bases not matched to a gene: 2. The CDR3 runs 13 residues. Germline CDR1 reads WNHNN; CDR2 reads SYGVQD (reference sequence). The DNA for the CDR3 is TGCGCCAGCAGTGAGACGGGGGGAAATGAGCAGTTCTTC. Translation: CASSETGGNEQFF.

The chain carries TRBV10-3 and TRBJ2-6, with a possible D match to TRBD1 (6 bases). V dropped 5 bases and J dropped 2 bases, with 10 bases sitting between them. The CDR3 extends over 15 amino acids. Germline lookup yields CDR1 ENHRY and CDR2 SYGVKD. CDR3 residues: CAISTGLAGANVLTF. CDR3 DNA: TGTGCCATCAGTACAGGGTTGGCTGGGGCCAACGTCCTGACTTTC.

The V call is TRBV29-1, the J call TRBJ1-1, with D hard to call. Germline V gives CDR1 SQVTM, CDR2 ANQGSEA. V lost 2 bases and J 1 base, leaving 11 bases between the germline ends. The CDR3 has 14 amino acids. CDR3 in DNA: TGCAGCGTTGAAAGTCAGGTGAGGAACACTGAAGCTTTCTTT. The encoded protein is CSVESQVRNTEAFF.

V usage is TRBV4-2 and J usage is TRBJ2-1; 8 bases align to TRBD2. The CDR3 runs 14 residues. The germline V gene encodes CDR1 LGHNA and CDR2 YNFKEQ. Trimming at V came to 1 base and at J to 8 bases, leaving 4 bases not matched to a gene. The CDR3 is CASSQAGGRDEQFF. CDR3 DNA sequence: TGTGCCAGCAGCCAAGCGGGGGGGAGAGATGAGCAGTTCTTC.

The chain uses TRBV4-3 and TRBJ2-3, with 8 bases lining up with TRBD1. Germline V lookup: CDR1 LGHNA, CDR2 YSLEER. This CDR3 is 16 amino acids long. V lost 4 bases, J lost 9 bases, and 15 bases stayed unmatched. CDR3 residues: CASSPADRVKEDTQYF. CDR3 DNA: TGCGCCAGCAGCCCTGCGGACAGGGTCAAGGAGGACACGCAGTATTTT.

V and J are TRBV19 and TRBJ2-5, with D perhaps TRBD1 (6 bases). The germline CDR1 and CDR2 sequences are LNHDA and SQIVND (reference sequence). The CDR3 extends over 14 amino acids. V lost 1 base, J lost 4 bases, and 10 bases lay in between. The CDR3 spells CASSIGGRRETQYF. The CDR3 DNA follows: TGTGCCAGTAGTATAGGGGGGCGGAGAGAGACCCAGTACTTC.

This clone appeared once. The J gene is TRBJ2-1, the V gene TRBV5-6; 9 nucleotides match TRBD1. Germline V CDR1 and CDR2: SGHDT, YYEEEE. The CDR3 totals 15 residues. J lost 5 bases, V lost 0 bases, and 3 bases had no gene match. CDR3 in DNA: TGTGCCAGCAGCTTGGTGGGGACAGGGCACAATGAGCAGTTCTTC. Its translation is CASSLVGTGHNEQFF.

The chain couples TRBV2 to TRBJ1-1; D is undetermined. V lost 8 bases and J lost 5, with 6 bases in between. CDR1 is SNHLY, CDR2 FYNNEI, per germline. The CDR3 covers 10 residues. CDR3 sequence (DNA): TGTGCCAGCGGAGGGACTGAAGCTTTCTTT. Protein sequence: CASGGTEAFF.

CDR3 in amino acids: CASSQSTADRAFANYGYTF. CDR3 nucleotide sequence: TGTGCCAGCAGCCAATCGACCGCGGACAGGGCGTTTGCTAACTATGGCTACACCTTC. V is TRBV14 and J is TRBJ1-2; 8 bases line up with TRBD1. J gave up 0 bases and V 2 bases, and 14 bases lay outside the gene matches. The V gene's germline CDR1 is SGHDN and CDR2 FVKESK. CDR3 length: 19 amino acids. Complete variable domain (other parts from reference TRBV14 and TRBJ1-2): EAGVTQFPSHSVIEKGQTVTLRCDPISGHDNLYWYRRVMGKEIKFLLHFVKESKQDESGMPNNRFLAERTGGTYSTLKVQPAELEDSGVYFCASSQSTADRAFANYGYTFGSGTRLTVV.

The rearrangement joins TRBV9 to TRBJ2-7, with 10 bases aligning to TRBD1. The CDR3 is made up of 14 amino acids. V lost 4 bases to trimming and J lost 9 bases; unmatched junction nucleotides: 10. Germline V gene sequence: CDR1 SGDLS, CDR2 YYNGEE. In nucleotides, the CDR3 is TGTGCCAGCAGCACCCACCAGGACAGGGGGTTGCAGTACTTC. Translated: CASSTHQDRGLQYF. Full variable domain (outside the CDR3, taken from reference TRBV9 and TRBJ2-7): DSGVTQTPKHLITATGQRVTLRCSPRSGDLSVYWYQQSLDQGLQFLIQYYNGEERAKGNILERFSAQQFPDLHSELNLSSLELGDSALYFCASSTHQDRGLQYFGPGTRLTVT.

The chain joins TRBV9 to TRBJ2-2; maybe TRBD1 (6 bases). The CDR3 loop spans 14 amino acids. The germline CDR1 and CDR2 sequences are SGDLS and YYNGEE. V was clipped by 4 bases and J by 1 base, with 8 bases between them. This CDR3 is CASSKGQNTGELFF. In DNA, the CDR3 is TGTGCCAGCAGCAAGGGACAGAACACCGGGGAGCTGTTTTTT.

The chain joins TRBV3-1 (or the pseudogene TRBV3-2) to TRBJ2-2; TRBD1 matches at 8 bases. Germline CDR1 and CDR2: LGHDT and YNNKEL (reference sequence). The length of the CDR3 is 15 residues. Losses at the gene ends were 3 bases for V and 1 base for J; bases not matched to a gene: 1. The CDR3, as DNA: TGTGCCAGCAGCCACGGACAGGGGAACACCGGGGAGCTGTTTTTT. It codes for CASSHGQGNTGELFF.

This clone was found once. This chain connects TRBV28 to TRBJ1-1; TRBD1 aligns across 10 bases. This CDR3 is 14 amino acids long. The V segment lost 7 bases and the J segment 3 bases; nucleotides outside the gene matches: 5. The germline V gene encodes CDR1 MDHEN and CDR2 SYDVKM. This chain's CDR3 is CASTLGQGDTEAFF. DNA of the CDR3: TGTGCCAGCACCCTCGGACAGGGGGACACTGAAGCTTTCTTT.